What follows describes a single T cell receptor (beta chain). The repertoire was sequenced with immunoSEQ multiplex PCR; TCRdb's copy has only in-frame clones and lacks some. This repertoire shows roughly 170,000 clones, almost 80% found once; its top ten account for approximately 26%. The entry originates in a study of blood T cell repertoires in COVID-19. Trimming shortened V by 7 bases and J by 5 bases, and 23 bases separated the two germline ends. The germline V gene encodes CDR1 SEHNR and CDR2 FQNEAQ (reference sequence). This CDR3 has 16 amino acids. The gene calls are TRBV7-9 and TRBJ2-5, with TRBD1 as a possible D gene (7 bases). The sequenced sample was peripheral blood. The receptor was isolated from a woman in her seventies with acute or convalescent COVID-19. The CDR3, as DNA: TGTGCCAGCACCCAGGGGGGAGGCAGGCAAGGGGAGACCCAGTACTTC. Translated: CASTQGGGRQGETQYF.